The 9 T cell receptor beta chains below all came from one sample that was sequenced in a study of T-cell memory formation after mild COVID-19. Each CDR3 protein gets one entry after TCRdb re-called the 5' RACE reads with MiXCR. The sample yields 40,000 to 60,000 distinct CDR3 sequences, 25% to 30% seen once. The sequenced material came from PBMCs or a T cell subset sorted from them (not recorded which). The receptors stem from a man younger than 35 who had mild COVID-19 (a few samples of this study predate the infection). Cell type and time point are not known.

V and J are TRBV20-1 and TRBJ2-1; D gene ambiguous. This CDR3 has 12 amino acids. Trimming pared 6 bases from V and 7 bases from J, leaving 13 bases between. Germline values: CDR1 DFQATT, CDR2 SNEGSKA (reference sequence). Here the CDR3 reads CSASLIQNEQFF. The CDR3 DNA reads as TGCAGTGCGAGCCTGATCCAGAATGAGCAGTTCTTC.

The rearrangement uses TRBV7-9 and TRBJ2-1; a possible D gene is TRBD2 (5 bases). V was trimmed by 2 bases and J by 7 bases, leaving 15 bases between them. Germline loops: CDR1 SEHNR, CDR2 FQNEAQ (reference sequence). This CDR3 is 15 amino acids long. The CDR3 nucleotides are TGTGCCAGCAGCTTAATTCCCGCCCCGGGAAATGAGCAGTTCTTC. It translates to CASSLIPAPGNEQFF. Full variable domain (missing parts from reference TRBV7-9 and TRBJ2-1): DTGVSQNPRHKITKRGQNVTFRCDPISEHNRLYWYRQTLGQGPEFLTYFQNEAQLEKSRLLSDRFSAERPKGSFSTLEIQRTEQGDSAMYLCASSLIPAPGNEQFFGPGTRLTVL.

This clonotype came up a few times. This chain connects TRBV20-1 to TRBJ2-1, with TRBD2 matching over 13 bases. Germline CDR1 reads DFQATT; CDR2 reads SNEGSKA (reference sequence). V was pared by 3 bases and J by 9 bases, with 2 bases of the junction left unmatched. CDR3 length equals 13 residues. The CDR3 nucleotides are TGCAGTGCTAGGACTAGCGGGGGGTTTGAGCAGTTCTTC. This codes for CSARTSGGFEQFF.

This clonotype was counted only a few times. The genes are TRBV6-5 and TRBJ1-2; D unclear. Between the trimmed V and J ends, which lost 0 bases and 5 bases, there was a span of 7 bases. The CDR3 is 13 amino acids. Germline lookup yields CDR1 MNHEY and CDR2 SVGAGI. CDR3 residues: CASSYSFYYGYTF. As DNA, the CDR3 is TGTGCCAGCAGTTACTCATTCTATTATGGCTACACCTTC.

The rearrangement joins TRBV5-1 to TRBJ2-1; the match to TRBD1 covers 7 bases. The V gene end was trimmed by 2 bases and the J gene end by 8 bases; junction bases not matched to a gene: 13. The CDR3 has 16 residues. Germline V gives CDR1 SGHRS, CDR2 YFSETQ. The CDR3 sequence is CASSFSQGWTSYEQFF. Written as DNA, the CDR3 is TGCGCCAGCAGCTTTTCACAGGGGTGGACTTCTTATGAGCAGTTCTTC.

By frequency in the sample, this clonotype is large. The chain carries TRBV5-4 and TRBJ1-6; D call uncertain. This CDR3 is built from 16 residues. Trimming cost V 5 bases and J 0 bases, with 12 bases left between them. Germline V gene data show CDR1 as SGHNT and CDR2 as YYREEE (reference sequence). The CDR3 is CASRAMKGSYNSPLHF. The CDR3 nucleotides read TGTGCCAGCAGGGCCATGAAGGGCTCCTATAATTCACCCCTCCACTTT.

This clonotype turned up a few times. The chain employs TRBV5-5 and TRBJ1-2; D is unclear. With 7 bases removed from V and 2 bases from J, the gap between germline ends came to 15 bases. Germline V gene sequence: CDR1 SGHKS, CDR2 YYEKEE (reference sequence). The CDR3 is 14 residues long. The chain's CDR3 is CASYRARYNYGYTF. Written as DNA, the CDR3 is TGTGCCAGCTACCGGGCTAGATACAACTATGGCTACACCTTC.

There are many counts of this clonotype. The chain links TRBV2 to TRBJ2-5; tentatively, D is TRBD1 or TRBD2 (5 bases each). Germline V CDR1 and CDR2: SNHLY, FYNNEI. V lost 4 bases and J lost 0, with 15 bases in between. The CDR3 length is 16 residues. Written as DNA, the CDR3 is TGTGCCAGCAGTGGGGTCTTGGGGGTGCACCAAGAGACCCAGTACTTC. It codes for CASSGVLGVHQETQYF. Filled out from reference TRBV2 and TRBJ2-5, the complete variable domain reads EPEVTQTPSHQVTQMGQEVILRCVPISNHLYFYWYRQILGQKVEFLVSFYNNEISEKSEIFDDQFSVERPDGSNFTLKIRSTKLEDSAMYFCASSGVLGVHQETQYFGPGTRLLVL.

This clonotype was counted a few times. The CDR3 region is CSVDGGEGTEAFF. As DNA, the CDR3 is TGCAGCGTTGACGGGGGAGAAGGCACTGAAGCTTTCTTT. The rearrangement joins TRBV29-1 to TRBJ1-1; perhaps TRBD1 as D (5 bases). The germline CDR1 and CDR2 sequences are SQVTM and ANQGSEA. V was trimmed by 3 bases and J by 4 bases, leaving 12 bases between them. The CDR3 contains 13 residues.